This TCR beta chain was sequenced in a study of OX40 agonist ivuxolimab in advanced cancers. The overall study: Patients in the trial were receiving intravenous ivuxolimab every 2 weeks, at doses of 0.01 to 10 mg/kg.

The table came from immunoSEQ multiplex PCR; TCRdb's copy has only in-frame clones and leaves some out. The sample lists 85,000 to 90,000 clones; about 93% were seen once. CDR3 size: 13 residues. CDR1 and CDR2 from the germline V gene are SGHNT and YENEEA. Trimming took off 6 bases at V and 2 bases at J, with 11 bases between the two ends. Whole-study findings and limits: At 0.1 to 3.0 mg/kg, clonal expansion of CD4+ and CD8+ blood T cells had occurred by week 6.

This clone was observed once. What it binds is unknown. This chain links TRBV11-3 with TRBJ2-7; D is perhaps TRBD2 (6 bases). The sequence derives from an adult with an advanced solid tumor such as melanoma, head and neck, liver or kidney cancer. The sample in question was CD4+ or CD8+ T cells sorted from blood, obtained in a trial of the OX40 agonist ivuxolimab. CDR3 bases: TGTGCCAGCAGGGGGACTTTTACCTACGAGCAGTACTTC. This gives the protein CASRGTFTYEQYF.